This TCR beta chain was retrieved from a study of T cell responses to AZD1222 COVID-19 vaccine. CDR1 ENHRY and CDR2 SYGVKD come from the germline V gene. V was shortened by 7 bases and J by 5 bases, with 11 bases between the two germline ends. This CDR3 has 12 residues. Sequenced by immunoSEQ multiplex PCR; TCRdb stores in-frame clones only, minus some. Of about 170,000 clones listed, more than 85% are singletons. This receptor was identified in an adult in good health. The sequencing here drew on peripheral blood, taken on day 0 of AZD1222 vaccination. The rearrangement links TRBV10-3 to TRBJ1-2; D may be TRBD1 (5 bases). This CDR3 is CAITGDWYGYTF. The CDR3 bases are TGTGCCATCACGGGGGATTGGTATGGCTACACCTTC.